One sample yielded the 31 T cell receptor beta chains listed below, sequenced in a study of identical twins (dated by TCRdb to the mid-2010s). The method behind the library was 5' RACE. The data were produced on an Illumina HiSeq 2000. TCRdb trimmed the raw reads at Q25, called clones with MiXCR and kept productive beta chains. Rows matching on CDR3 protein sequence are summarized as one entry with the most common DNA and genes. The sample includes a few hundred thousand distinct CDR3 sequences, with 20% to 25% observed a single time. The top ten hold approximately 2.9% of the sample. The same data also went into a second study, on T cells expressing NK-cell markers.

The source material was CD4+ T cells sorted from blood. These receptors all stem from a woman younger than 35 in good health.

The chain combines TRBV11-3 with TRBJ2-1; 8 bases map to TRBD1. This CDR3 region has 14 residues. Germline CDR1 reads SGHNT; CDR2 reads YENEEA. V dropped 5 bases and J dropped 8; count of bases not matched to a gene: 8. The CDR3 DNA reads as TGTGCCAGCAGCCGTCAGGGGGCAGACGATGAGCAGTTCTTC. This encodes CASSRQGADDEQFF.

This clonotype was seen only a few times. The V gene is TRBV7-9, the J gene TRBJ2-7; D is possibly TRBD1 (6 bases). Trimming removed 5 bases from V and 5 bases from J, with 16 bases in between. The CDR3 length is 14 residues. The V gene's germline CDR1 is SEHNR and CDR2 FQNEAQ (reference sequence). CDR3 coding DNA: TGTGCCAGCAGCCCCGACAGGATTGGGGACGAGCAGTACTTC. Translating it yields CASSPDRIGDEQYF.

This clonotype turned up a few times. The rearrangement joins TRBV4-3 to TRBJ2-7; possibly TRBD1 or TRBD2 for D (5 bases each). Germline values: CDR1 LGHNA, CDR2 YSLEER. V shed 0 bases and J shed 0 bases, with 9 bases lying between them. The CDR3 sequence is 15 residues long. CDR3 sequence: CASSQERGFSYEQYF. CDR3 sequence (DNA): TGCGCCAGCAGCCAAGAGAGGGGATTCTCCTACGAGCAGTACTTC.

This chain connects TRBV10-1 to TRBJ1-1, with D perhaps matching TRBD1 (5 bases). The CDR3 has 13 residues. Germline V lookup: CDR1 WNHNN, CDR2 SYGVQD (reference sequence). The V and J ends lost 5 bases and 4 bases respectively, with 11 bases between them. The CDR3, as DNA: TGCGCCAGCAGTCAGACAGCGCTCACTGAAGCTTTCTTT. It specifies CASSQTALTEAFF.

The chain joins TRBV7-6 to TRBJ2-7, with TRBD2 identical over 7 bases. In germline, CDR1 is SGHVS, CDR2 FNYEAQ. Trimming removed 1 base from V and 0 bases from J; junction bases left unmatched: 6. This CDR3 has 16 residues. CDR3 coding DNA: TGTGCCAGCAGCTTAGTCGGTAGCGGGTCCTCCTACGAGCAGTACTTC. It translates to CASSLVGSGSSYEQYF.

V and J are TRBV20-1 and TRBJ2-3; TRBD2 agrees at 11 bases. Germline trimming cut 4 bases from V and 4 bases from J; bases unmatched to any gene: 7. Germline loops: CDR1 DFQATT, CDR2 SNEGSKA (reference sequence). The CDR3 spans 15 residues. CDR3 nucleotide sequence: TGCAGTGCTAATAGCGGGAGGGCCGGGTCAGATACGCAGTATTTT. Encoded protein: CSANSGRAGSDTQYF.

This clonotype has a handful of counts. The chain has TRBV12-3 or TRBV12-4 and TRBJ1-5; D possibly corresponds to TRBD1 (6 bases). The CDR3 consists of 14 residues. Trimming left V 6 bases short and J 4 bases short, with 13 bases between. CDR3: CASRGDIGNQPQHF. In nucleotides, the CDR3 is TGTGCCAGCAGGGGGGACATTGGAAATCAGCCCCAGCATTTT.

This clonotype has more than one count but fewer than ten. The chain couples TRBV19 to TRBJ2-1; no clear D. This CDR3 spans 11 amino acids. V was pared by 5 bases and J by 13 bases, with 12 bases between. Germline V gene sequence: CDR1 LNHDA, CDR2 SQIVND (reference sequence). The CDR3 loop is CASSGRTRQFF. The CDR3 region has the DNA TGTGCCAGTAGTGGTCGGACCCGCCAGTTCTTC.

This clonotype was observed a handful of times. The J gene is TRBJ2-1, the V gene TRBV24-1, with D perhaps given as TRBD1 or TRBD2 (5 bases each). The CDR3 loop spans 15 amino acids. Germline V gene data show CDR1 as KGHDR and CDR2 as SFDVKD. V was pared by 2 bases and J by 8 bases, with 15 bases between. This CDR3 is CATSDSRTHGDEQFF. The DNA for the CDR3 is TGTGCCACCAGTGATTCGCGGACACACGGGGATGAGCAGTTCTTC.

This clonotype has more than one count but fewer than ten. This sequence joins TRBV7-6 and TRBJ2-3, with TRBD2 matching 12 bases. Per germline, CDR1 SGHVS and CDR2 FNYEAQ. There are 16 residues in the CDR3. The junction had 4 bases not matched to a gene; V was cut back by 2 bases and J by 4 bases. CDR3 sequence: CASSLLAGGSSDTQYF. CDR3 nucleotides: TGTGCCAGCAGCTTACTAGCGGGAGGGAGCTCAGATACGCAGTATTTT.

The J gene is TRBJ2-4, the V gene TRBV20-1, with D perhaps TRBD2 (6 bases). CDR3 length equals 14 residues. Trimming took 5 bases from V and 0 from J, leaving 11 bases between them. CDR1 is DFQATT and CDR2 is SNEGSKA in the germline V gene (reference sequence). As DNA, the CDR3 is TGCAGTGCTTCCGCCGGGGGAGCCAAAAACATTCAGTACTTC. This sequence encodes CSASAGGAKNIQYF.

This clonotype was picked up many times. The genes are TRBV20-1 and TRBJ1-1; tentatively, D is TRBD1 (5 bases). The CDR3 totals 11 residues. Germline values: CDR1 DFQATT, CDR2 SNEGSKA (reference sequence). Trimming pared 6 bases from V and 8 bases from J, leaving 13 bases between. CDR3 DNA: TGCAGTGCCCGCCCCGGGACGGAAGCTTTCTTT. This translates into CSARPGTEAFF.

This clonotype was counted a few times. V is TRBV5-5 and J is TRBJ2-3; 14 positions match TRBD2. Germline values: CDR1 SGHKS, CDR2 YYEKEE (reference sequence). The CDR3 totals 15 residues. V trimming: 4 bases; J trimming: 3 bases; junction bases outside the gene matches: 1. The CDR3 DNA is TGTGCCAGCAGCGGACTAGCGGGGGGAACAGATACGCAGTATTTT. Protein product: CASSGLAGGTDTQYF.

This sequence joins TRBV10-3 and TRBJ2-1; D is perhaps TRBD2 (5 bases). V dropped 5 bases and J dropped 0 bases, with 17 bases sitting between them. Per the germline V gene, CDR1 is ENHRY and CDR2 is SYGVKD. The CDR3 is made up of 17 amino acids. The CDR3 bases are TGTGCCATCAGTAAATGGTTGGAGGCGGGCTCCTACAATGAGCAGTTCTTC. Translated, it gives CAISKWLEAGSYNEQFF.

The table lists this clonotype with a few counts. The chain links TRBV15 to TRBJ2-2, with 8 bases aligning to TRBD1. This CDR3 has 13 amino acids. V gave up 11 bases and J gave up 4 bases; unmatched junction bases: 6. Per the germline V gene, CDR1 is LNHNV and CDR2 is YYDKDF (reference sequence). CDR3 sequence: CASGQGSTGELFF. The CDR3 coding sequence is TGTGCCTCCGGACAGGGAAGCACCGGGGAGCTGTTTTTT.

This clonotype was seen more than once but under ten times. This sequence joins TRBV5-1 and TRBJ2-6, with D tentatively TRBD1 or TRBD2 (5 bases each). Trimming pared 5 bases from V and 0 bases from J, leaving 15 bases between. Germline V lookup: CDR1 SGHRS, CDR2 YFSETQ. The CDR3 loop spans 17 amino acids. Here the CDR3 DNA reads TGCGCCAGCAGAGGGGACGGCGGGTCCTCTGGGGCCAACGTCCTGACTTTC. It yields the protein CASRGDGGSSGANVLTF.

This sequence joins TRBV20-1 and TRBJ2-7, with D possibly matching TRBD2 (5 bases). V gave up 2 bases and J gave up 5 bases, with 16 bases separating them. Germline CDR1 reads DFQATT; CDR2 reads SNEGSKA (reference sequence). The CDR3 contains 14 residues. In DNA, the CDR3 is TGCAGTGCTAGAACCCCTAGCTTTTACGACGAGCAGTACTTC. It encodes CSARTPSFYDEQYF.

This clonotype was recorded a few times. As DNA, the CDR3 is TGTGCCAGCAGTGGAAACAATAATTCACCCCTCCACTTT. Translation gives CASSGNNNSPLHF. The chain joins TRBV12-3 or TRBV12-4 to TRBJ1-6; unclear D gene. The CDR3 extends over 13 amino acids. V was clipped by 5 bases and J by 5 bases, with 7 bases between them.

This clonotype was detected many times. This chain links TRBV12-3 or TRBV12-4 with TRBJ1-1, with D unclear. The CDR3 is made up of 15 amino acids. Trimming shortened V by 1 base and J by 2 bases, and 11 bases separated the two germline ends. In DNA, the CDR3 is TGTGCCAGCAGTTTAGTAGCGGGCAGCAACACTGAAGCTTTCTTT. Protein: CASSLVAGSNTEAFF.

The chain recombines TRBV7-3 with TRBJ2-1; weak D call: TRBD2 (5 bases). Trimming left V 5 bases short and J 11 bases short, with 16 bases between. In germline, CDR1 is SGHTA, CDR2 FQGTGA. This CDR3 region has 13 residues. The CDR3 nucleotides read TGTGCCAGCAGCCCCTCCGCGCGGGCCAAGCAGTTCTTC. Translation gives CASSPSARAKQFF.

The chain links TRBV7-2 to TRBJ2-2; D is perhaps TRBD1 or TRBD2 (5 bases each). The CDR3 covers 14 residues. V was cut by 7 bases and J by 1 base, with 10 bases left in between. CDR1 SGHTA and CDR2 FQGNSA come from the germline V gene. Here the CDR3 reads CASTGTQNTGELFF. The CDR3 DNA is TGTGCCAGCACGGGGACGCAGAACACCGGGGAGCTGTTTTTT.

This clonotype was seen a few times. The J gene is TRBJ2-7, the V gene TRBV5-1; D is perhaps TRBD1 (5 bases). Germline CDR1 SGHRS, CDR2 YFSETQ. Between the trimmed V and J ends, which lost 0 bases and 6 bases, there was a span of 19 bases. The CDR3 contains 16 residues. The CDR3 protein is CASSLELGQGLFEQYF. DNA for the CDR3: TGCGCCAGCAGCTTGGAACTCGGGCAGGGTTTGTTCGAGCAGTACTTC. Complete variable domain (other parts from reference TRBV5-1 and TRBJ2-7): KAGVTQTPRYLIKTRGQQVTLSCSPISGHRSVSWYQQTPGQGLQFLFEYFSETQRNKGNFPGRFSGRQFSNSRSEMNVSTLELGDSALYLCASSLELGQGLFEQYFGPGTRLTVT.

V usage is TRBV7-2 and J usage is TRBJ2-7, with 7 bases that match TRBD1. Germline V lookup: CDR1 SGHTA, CDR2 FQGNSA. The CDR3 length is 15 residues. J was trimmed by 1 base and V by 5 bases; bases with no gene match: 8. The CDR3 sequence: CASSPVRGRSYEQYF. CDR3 nucleotide sequence: TGTGCCAGCAGCCCAGTTAGGGGGCGTTCCTACGAGCAGTACTTC.

V is TRBV29-1 and J is TRBJ1-2; 7 nucleotides agree with TRBD1. V lost 8 bases to trimming and J lost 0 bases; unmatched junction nucleotides: 3. The CDR3 extends over 12 amino acids. CDR1 is SQVTM, CDR2 ANQGSEA, per germline. The CDR3 loop is CSTTGTNYGYTF. Written as DNA, the CDR3 is TGCAGCACGACAGGGACTAACTATGGCTACACCTTC. Supplemented by reference TRBV29-1 and TRBJ1-2, the full variable domain reads SAVISQKPSRDICQRGTSLTIQCQVDSQVTMMFWYRQQPGQSLTLIATANQGSEATYESGFVIDKFPISRPNLTFSTLTVSNMSPEDSSIYLCSTTGTNYGYTFGSGTRLTVV.

This clonotype was seen a few times. The chain links TRBV12-3 or TRBV12-4 to TRBJ2-1; possible D gene TRBD2, 5 bases. Trimming cost V 1 base and J 8 bases, with 12 bases left between them. The CDR3 runs 14 residues. The CDR3 bases are TGTGCCAGCAGTTTAGGGGGAGTTAGCCATGAGCAGTTCTTC. It is translated as CASSLGGVSHEQFF.

This rearrangement joins TRBV7-2 to TRBJ2-1; D remains unclear. Germline CDR1 reads SGHTA; CDR2 reads FQGNSA. The CDR3 runs to 12 residues. V lost 5 bases and J lost 8, with 10 bases in between. Written as DNA, the CDR3 is TGTGCCAGCAGCCCCAAGCTTTATGAGCAGTTCTTC. Protein product: CASSPKLYEQFF.

This clonotype appeared a few times. The chain joins TRBV9 to TRBJ2-3, with TRBD2 identical over 8 bases. Germline V lookup: CDR1 SGDLS, CDR2 YYNGEE. V lost 1 base, J lost 0 bases, and 4 bases stayed unmatched. The CDR3 extends over 16 amino acids. The CDR3 reads CASSVQASGSTDTQYF. In DNA, the CDR3 is TGTGCCAGCAGCGTACAGGCTAGCGGGAGCACAGATACGCAGTATTTT.

The J gene is TRBJ1-6, the V gene TRBV20-1; the D gene is possibly TRBD1 (6 bases). CDR3 length: 14 amino acids. The germline CDR1 and CDR2 sequences are DFQATT and SNEGSKA (reference sequence). V was clipped by 5 bases and J by 7 bases, with 15 bases between them. This chain's CDR3 is CSAANGGVNSPLHF. The CDR3 DNA reads TGCAGTGCTGCTAACGGGGGCGTGAATTCACCCCTCCACTTT.

This clonotype was counted many times. This chain links TRBV4-3 with TRBJ2-7, with 8 bases fitting TRBD2. With V trimmed by 0 bases and J by 6 bases, 7 bases remained unmatched. The CDR3 length is 15 residues. CDR1 is LGHNA and CDR2 is YSLEER in the germline V gene. This CDR3 is CASSQENGLALEQYF. The CDR3 coding sequence is TGCGCCAGCAGCCAAGAAAATGGACTAGCTCTCGAGCAGTACTTC.

This clonotype was seen more than once but under ten times. The rearrangement links TRBV14 to TRBJ2-5; D may be TRBD1 (5 bases). CDR3 length: 13 residues. Germline lookup yields CDR1 SGHDN and CDR2 FVKESK. V was pared by 3 bases and J by 5 bases, with 10 bases between. In DNA, the CDR3 is TGTGCCAGCAGCCACAGGGTAGGCGAGACCCAGTACTTC. It translates to CASSHRVGETQYF.

This sequence joins TRBV27 and TRBJ2-7; D unclear. The CDR3 sequence is 13 residues long. V dropped 3 bases and J dropped 7 bases, with 13 bases sitting between them. CDR1 and CDR2 from the germline V gene are MNHEY and SMNVEV (reference sequence). This chain's CDR3 is CASSFVDGWEQYF. CDR3 sequence (DNA): TGTGCCAGCAGTTTCGTAGACGGGTGGGAGCAGTACTTC.